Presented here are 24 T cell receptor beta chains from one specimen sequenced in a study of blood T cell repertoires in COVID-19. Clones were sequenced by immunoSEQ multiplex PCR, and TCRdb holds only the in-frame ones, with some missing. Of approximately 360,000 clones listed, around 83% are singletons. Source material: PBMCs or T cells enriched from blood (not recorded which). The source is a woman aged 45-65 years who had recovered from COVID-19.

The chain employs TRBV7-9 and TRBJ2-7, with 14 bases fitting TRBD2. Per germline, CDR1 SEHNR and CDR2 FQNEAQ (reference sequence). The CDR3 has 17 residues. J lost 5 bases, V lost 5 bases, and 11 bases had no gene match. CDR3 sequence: CASSRTLGLAGGDEQYF. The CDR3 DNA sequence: TGTGCCAGCAGCCGAACCCTTGGACTAGCGGGGGGAGACGAGCAGTACTTC.

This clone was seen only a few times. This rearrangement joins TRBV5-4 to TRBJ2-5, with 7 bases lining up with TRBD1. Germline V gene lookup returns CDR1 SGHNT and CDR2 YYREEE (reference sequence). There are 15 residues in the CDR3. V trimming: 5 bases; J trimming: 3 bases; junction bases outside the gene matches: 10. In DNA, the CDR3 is TGTGCCAGCAGGTCCGAGGGGGCGACTAAAGAGACCCAGTACTTC. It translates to CASRSEGATKETQYF.

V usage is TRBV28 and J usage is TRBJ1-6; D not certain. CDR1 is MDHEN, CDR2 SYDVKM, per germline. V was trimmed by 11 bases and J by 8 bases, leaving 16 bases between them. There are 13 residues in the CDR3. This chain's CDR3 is CASGSHLHSPLHF. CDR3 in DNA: TGTGCCTCGGGTTCCCATCTCCATTCACCCCTCCACTTT.

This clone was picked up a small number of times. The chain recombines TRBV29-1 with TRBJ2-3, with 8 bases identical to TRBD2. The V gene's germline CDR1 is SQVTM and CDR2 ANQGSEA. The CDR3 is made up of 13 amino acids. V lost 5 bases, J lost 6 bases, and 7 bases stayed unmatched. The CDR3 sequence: CSVLPGGGDTQYF. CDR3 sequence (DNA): TGCAGCGTTCTACCGGGAGGGGGGGATACGCAGTATTTT.

The DNA of the CDR3 is TGCAGCGTTGCGGAGTCTCGGTATGGCTACACCTTC. This gives the protein CSVAESRYGYTF. This chain links TRBV29-1 with TRBJ1-2; no definite D call. V shed 4 bases and J shed 5 bases, with 11 bases lying between them. CDR1 and CDR2 from the germline V gene are SQVTM and ANQGSEA. The CDR3 consists of 12 residues.

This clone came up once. The CDR3 DNA reads TGTGCCAGCAGCCCCGTGACAGGGGATGGCTACACCTTC. Amino acids: CASSPVTGDGYTF. The gene calls are TRBV7-2 and TRBJ1-2; 8 bases fit TRBD1. The CDR3 loop spans 13 amino acids. The germline V gene has CDR1 SGHTA and CDR2 FQGNSA. V trimming: 5 bases; J trimming: 6 bases; junction bases outside the gene matches: 5. The variable domain in full, with the rest retrieved from reference TRBV7-2 and TRBJ1-2, is GAGVSQSPSNKVTEKGKDVELRCDPISGHTALYWYRQSLGQGLEFLIYFQGNSAPDKSGLPSDRFSAERTGGSVSTLTIQRTQQEDSAVYLCASSPVTGDGYTFGSGTRLTVV.

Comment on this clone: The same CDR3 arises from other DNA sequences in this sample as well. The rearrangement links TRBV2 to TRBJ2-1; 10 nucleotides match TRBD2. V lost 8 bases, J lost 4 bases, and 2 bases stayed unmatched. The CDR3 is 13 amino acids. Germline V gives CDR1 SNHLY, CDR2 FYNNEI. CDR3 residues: CASSSGSYNEQFF. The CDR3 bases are TGTGCCAGCTCTAGCGGGAGTTACAATGAGCAGTTCTTC.

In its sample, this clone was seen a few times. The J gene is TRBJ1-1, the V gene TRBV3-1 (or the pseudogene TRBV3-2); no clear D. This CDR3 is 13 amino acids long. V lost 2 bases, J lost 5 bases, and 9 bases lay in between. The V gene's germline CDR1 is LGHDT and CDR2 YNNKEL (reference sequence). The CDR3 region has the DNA TGTGCCAGCAGCCAAATATCAGATACTGAAGCTTTCTTT. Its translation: CASSQISDTEAFF.

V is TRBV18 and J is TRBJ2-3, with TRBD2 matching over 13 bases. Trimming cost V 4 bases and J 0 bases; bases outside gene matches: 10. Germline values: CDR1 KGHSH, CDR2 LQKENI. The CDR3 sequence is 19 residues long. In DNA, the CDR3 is TGTGCCAGCTCACGGACTAGCGGGGGCCGACAATCTAGCACAGATACGCAGTATTTT. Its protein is CASSRTSGGRQSSTDTQYF.

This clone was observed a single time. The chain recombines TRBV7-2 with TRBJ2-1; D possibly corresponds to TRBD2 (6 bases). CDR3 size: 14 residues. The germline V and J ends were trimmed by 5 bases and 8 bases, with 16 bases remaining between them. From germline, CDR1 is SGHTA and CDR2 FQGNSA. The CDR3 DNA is TGTGCCAGCAGCAGAAATTGGGACTTTTATGAGCAGTTCTTC. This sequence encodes CASSRNWDFYEQFF.

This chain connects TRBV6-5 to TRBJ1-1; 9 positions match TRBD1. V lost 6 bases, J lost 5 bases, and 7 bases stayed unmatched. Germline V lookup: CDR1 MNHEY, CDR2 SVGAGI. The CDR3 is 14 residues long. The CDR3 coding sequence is TGTGCCAGCAGCCCAGGACAGGGGTGGACTGAAGCTTTCTTT. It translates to CASSPGQGWTEAFF.

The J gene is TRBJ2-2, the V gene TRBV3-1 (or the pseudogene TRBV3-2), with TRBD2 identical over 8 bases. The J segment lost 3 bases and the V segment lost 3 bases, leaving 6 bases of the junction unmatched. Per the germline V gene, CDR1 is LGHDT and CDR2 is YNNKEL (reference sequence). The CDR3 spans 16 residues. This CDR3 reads CASSHVLAGYTGELFF. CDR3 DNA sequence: TGTGCCAGCAGCCATGTATTAGCGGGATACACCGGGGAGCTGTTTTTT.

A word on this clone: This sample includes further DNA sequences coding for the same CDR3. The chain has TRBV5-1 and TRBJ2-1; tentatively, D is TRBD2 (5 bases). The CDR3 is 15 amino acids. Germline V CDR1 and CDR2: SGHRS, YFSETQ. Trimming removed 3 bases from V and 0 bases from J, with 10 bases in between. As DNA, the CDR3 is TGCGCCAGCAGCTGGACGGGGAGCTCCTACAATGAGCAGTTCTTC. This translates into CASSWTGSSYNEQFF.

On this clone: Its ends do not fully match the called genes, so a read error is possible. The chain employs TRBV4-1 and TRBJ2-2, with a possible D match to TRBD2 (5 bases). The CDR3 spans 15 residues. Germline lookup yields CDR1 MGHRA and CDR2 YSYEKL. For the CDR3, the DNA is TGCGCCAGCAGTCAAGCGGTGAGGAACACCGGGGAGCTGTTTTTT. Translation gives CASSQAVRNTGELFF.

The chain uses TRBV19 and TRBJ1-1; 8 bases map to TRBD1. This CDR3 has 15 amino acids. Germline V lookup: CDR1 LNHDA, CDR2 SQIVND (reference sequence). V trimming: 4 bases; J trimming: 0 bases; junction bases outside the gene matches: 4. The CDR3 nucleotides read TGTGCCAGTAGTAGTTGGACAGGGATGAACACTGAAGCTTTCTTT. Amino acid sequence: CASSSWTGMNTEAFF.

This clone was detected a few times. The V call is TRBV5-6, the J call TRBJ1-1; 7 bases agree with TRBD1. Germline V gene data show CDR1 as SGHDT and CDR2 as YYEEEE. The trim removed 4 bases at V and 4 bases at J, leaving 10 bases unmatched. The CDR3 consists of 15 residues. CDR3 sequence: CASSTQGPGGTEAFF. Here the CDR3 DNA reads TGTGCCAGCAGCACACAGGGGCCGGGCGGCACTGAAGCTTTCTTT.

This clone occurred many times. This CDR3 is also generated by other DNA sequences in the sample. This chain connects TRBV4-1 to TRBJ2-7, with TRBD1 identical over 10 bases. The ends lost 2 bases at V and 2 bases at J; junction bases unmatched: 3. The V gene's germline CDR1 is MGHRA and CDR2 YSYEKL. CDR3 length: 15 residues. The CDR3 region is CASSQSGTGAYEQYF. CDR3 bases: TGCGCCAGCAGCCAATCCGGGACAGGGGCCTACGAGCAGTACTTC.

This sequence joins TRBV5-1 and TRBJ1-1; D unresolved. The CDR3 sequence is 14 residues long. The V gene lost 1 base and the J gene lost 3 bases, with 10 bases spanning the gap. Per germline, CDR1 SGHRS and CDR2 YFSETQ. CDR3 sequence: CASSLIGRDTEAFF. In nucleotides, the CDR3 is TGCGCCAGCAGCTTGATCGGGAGGGACACTGAAGCTTTCTTT.

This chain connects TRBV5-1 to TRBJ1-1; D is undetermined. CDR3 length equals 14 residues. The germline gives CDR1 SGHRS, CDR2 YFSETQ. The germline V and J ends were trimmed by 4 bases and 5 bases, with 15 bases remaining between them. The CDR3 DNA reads TGCGCCAGCAGCCTGACGGTGGCGGGGACTGAAGCTTTCTTT. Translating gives CASSLTVAGTEAFF. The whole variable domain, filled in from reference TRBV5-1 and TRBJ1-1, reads KAGVTQTPRYLIKTRGQQVTLSCSPISGHRSVSWYQQTPGQGLQFLFEYFSETQRNKGNFPGRFSGRQFSNSRSEMNVSTLELGDSALYLCASSLTVAGTEAFFGQGTRLTVV.

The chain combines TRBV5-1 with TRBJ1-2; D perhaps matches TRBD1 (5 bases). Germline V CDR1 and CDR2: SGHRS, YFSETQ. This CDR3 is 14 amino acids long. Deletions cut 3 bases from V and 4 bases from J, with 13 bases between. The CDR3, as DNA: TGCGCCAGCAGCTACGAGACAGAGTCCTATGGCTACACCTTC. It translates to CASSYETESYGYTF.

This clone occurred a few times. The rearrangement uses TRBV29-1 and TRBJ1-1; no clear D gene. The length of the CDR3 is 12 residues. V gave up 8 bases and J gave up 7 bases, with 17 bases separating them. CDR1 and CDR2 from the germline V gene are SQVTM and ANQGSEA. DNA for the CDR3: TGCAGCTCGGCCGGCGACTACCATGAAGCTTTCTTT. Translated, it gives CSSAGDYHEAFF.

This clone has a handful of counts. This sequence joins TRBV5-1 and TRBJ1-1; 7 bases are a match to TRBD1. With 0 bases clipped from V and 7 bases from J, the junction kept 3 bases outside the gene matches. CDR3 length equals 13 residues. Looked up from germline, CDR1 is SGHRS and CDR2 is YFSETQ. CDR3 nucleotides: TGCGCCAGCAGCTTGGCAGGGGGGAGTGAAGCTTTCTTT. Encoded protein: CASSLAGGSEAFF.

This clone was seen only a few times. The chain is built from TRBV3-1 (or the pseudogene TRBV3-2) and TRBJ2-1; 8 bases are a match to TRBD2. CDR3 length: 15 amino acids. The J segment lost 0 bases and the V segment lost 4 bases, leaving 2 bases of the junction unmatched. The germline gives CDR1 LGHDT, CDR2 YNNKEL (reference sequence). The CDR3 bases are TGTGCCAGCAGCCCGAGCGGGAGCTCCTACAATGAGCAGTTCTTC. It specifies CASSPSGSSYNEQFF.

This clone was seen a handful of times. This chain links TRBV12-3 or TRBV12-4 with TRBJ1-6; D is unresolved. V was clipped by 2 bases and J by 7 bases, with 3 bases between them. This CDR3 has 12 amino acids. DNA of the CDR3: TGTGCCAGCAGTTTACTCAATTCACCCCTCCACTTT. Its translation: CASSLLNSPLHF.